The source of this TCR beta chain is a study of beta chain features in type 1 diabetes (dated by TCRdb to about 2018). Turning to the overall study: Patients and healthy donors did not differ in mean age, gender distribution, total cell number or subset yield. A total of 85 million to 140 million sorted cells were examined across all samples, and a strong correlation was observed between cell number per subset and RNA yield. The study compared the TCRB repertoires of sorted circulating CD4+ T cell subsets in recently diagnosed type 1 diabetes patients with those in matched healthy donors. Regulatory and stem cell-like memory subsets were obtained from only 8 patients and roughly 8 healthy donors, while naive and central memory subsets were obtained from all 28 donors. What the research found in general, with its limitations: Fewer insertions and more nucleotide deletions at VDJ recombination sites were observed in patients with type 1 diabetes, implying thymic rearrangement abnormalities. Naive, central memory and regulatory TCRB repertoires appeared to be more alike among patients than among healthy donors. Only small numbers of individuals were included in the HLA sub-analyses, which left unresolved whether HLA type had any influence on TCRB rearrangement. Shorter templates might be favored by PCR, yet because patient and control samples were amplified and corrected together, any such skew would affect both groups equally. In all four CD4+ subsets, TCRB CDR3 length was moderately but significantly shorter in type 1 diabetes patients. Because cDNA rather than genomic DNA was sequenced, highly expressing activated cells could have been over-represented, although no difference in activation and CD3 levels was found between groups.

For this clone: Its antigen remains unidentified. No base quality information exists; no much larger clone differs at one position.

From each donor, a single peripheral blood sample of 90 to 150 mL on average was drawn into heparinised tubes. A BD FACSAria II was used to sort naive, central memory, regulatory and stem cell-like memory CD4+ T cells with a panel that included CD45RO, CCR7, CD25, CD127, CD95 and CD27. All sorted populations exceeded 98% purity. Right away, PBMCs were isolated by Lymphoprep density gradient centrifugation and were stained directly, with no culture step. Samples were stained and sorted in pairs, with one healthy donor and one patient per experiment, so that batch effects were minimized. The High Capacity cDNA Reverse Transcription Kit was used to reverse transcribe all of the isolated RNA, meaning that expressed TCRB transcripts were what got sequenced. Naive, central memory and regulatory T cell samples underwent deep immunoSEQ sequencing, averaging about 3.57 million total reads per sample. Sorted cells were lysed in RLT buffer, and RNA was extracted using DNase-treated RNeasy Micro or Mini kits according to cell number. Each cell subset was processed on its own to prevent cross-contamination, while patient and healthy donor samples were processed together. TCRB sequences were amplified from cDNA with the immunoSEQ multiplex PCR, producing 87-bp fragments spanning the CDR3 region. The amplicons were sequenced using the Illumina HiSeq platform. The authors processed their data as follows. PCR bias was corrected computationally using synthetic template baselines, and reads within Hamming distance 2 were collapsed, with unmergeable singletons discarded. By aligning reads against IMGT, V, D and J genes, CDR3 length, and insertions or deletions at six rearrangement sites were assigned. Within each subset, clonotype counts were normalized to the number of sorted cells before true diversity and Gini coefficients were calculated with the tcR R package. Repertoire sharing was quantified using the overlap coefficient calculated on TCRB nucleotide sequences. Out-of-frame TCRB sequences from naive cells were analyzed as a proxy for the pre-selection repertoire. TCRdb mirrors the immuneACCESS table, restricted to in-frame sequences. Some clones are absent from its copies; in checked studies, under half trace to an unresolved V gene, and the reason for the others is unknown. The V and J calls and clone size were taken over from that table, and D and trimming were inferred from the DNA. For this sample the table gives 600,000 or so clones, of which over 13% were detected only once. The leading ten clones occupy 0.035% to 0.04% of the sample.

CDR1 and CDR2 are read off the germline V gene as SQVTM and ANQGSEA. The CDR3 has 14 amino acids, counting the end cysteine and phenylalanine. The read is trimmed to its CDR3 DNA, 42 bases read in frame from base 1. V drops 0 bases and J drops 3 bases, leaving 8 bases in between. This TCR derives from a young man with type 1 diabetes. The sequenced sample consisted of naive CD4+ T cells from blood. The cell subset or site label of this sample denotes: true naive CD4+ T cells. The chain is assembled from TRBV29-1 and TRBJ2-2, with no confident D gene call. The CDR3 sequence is CSVEERRHTGELFF. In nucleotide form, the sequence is TGCAGCGTTGAAGAGCGCAGGCACACCGGGGAGCTGTTTTTT.